The sequence of this T cell receptor (beta chain) was determined in a study of patients and donors after allogeneic stem cell transplantation. This clonotype was seen at least ten times. From the RT-PCR reads, TCRdb called clonotypes with MiXCR, one entry per CDR3 protein. The sample comprises under 170,000 distinct CDR3 sequences, 30% to 45% of which are singletons, and about 50% rests with the top ten. This TCR was recovered from a human donor who was either an allogeneic HSCT recipient or a stem cell or donor lymphocyte infusion donor (not recorded which). It is not recorded whose cells these are; they may come from a transplant donor. Sequencing was done on a sample of blood, either unsorted or a sorted T cell fraction (not recorded which).

DNA of the CDR3: TGTGCCAGCACAAATAGCAATCAGCCCCAGCATTTT. Protein sequence: CASTNSNQPQHF. The J gene is TRBJ1-5, the V gene TRBV6-2 or TRBV6-3; D is undetermined. The CDR3 spans 12 residues. V shed 7 bases and J shed 0 bases, with 4 bases lying between them. Germline V lookup: CDR1 MNHEY, CDR2 SVGEGT.